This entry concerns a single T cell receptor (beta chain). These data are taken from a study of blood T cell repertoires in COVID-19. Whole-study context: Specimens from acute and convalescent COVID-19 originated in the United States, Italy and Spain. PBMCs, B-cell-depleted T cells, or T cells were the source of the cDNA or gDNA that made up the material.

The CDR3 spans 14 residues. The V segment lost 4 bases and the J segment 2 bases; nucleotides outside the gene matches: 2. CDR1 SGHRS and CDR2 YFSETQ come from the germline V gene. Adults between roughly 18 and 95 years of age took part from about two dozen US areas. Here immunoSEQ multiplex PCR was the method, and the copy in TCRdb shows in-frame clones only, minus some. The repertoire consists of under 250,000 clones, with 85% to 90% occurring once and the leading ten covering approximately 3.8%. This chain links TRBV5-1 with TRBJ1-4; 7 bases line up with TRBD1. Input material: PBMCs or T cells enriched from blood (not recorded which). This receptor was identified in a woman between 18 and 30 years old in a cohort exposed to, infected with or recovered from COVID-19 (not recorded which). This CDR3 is CASSPGGTNEKLFF. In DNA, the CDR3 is TGCGCCAGCAGCCCAGGGGGGACTAATGAAAAACTGTTTTTT.